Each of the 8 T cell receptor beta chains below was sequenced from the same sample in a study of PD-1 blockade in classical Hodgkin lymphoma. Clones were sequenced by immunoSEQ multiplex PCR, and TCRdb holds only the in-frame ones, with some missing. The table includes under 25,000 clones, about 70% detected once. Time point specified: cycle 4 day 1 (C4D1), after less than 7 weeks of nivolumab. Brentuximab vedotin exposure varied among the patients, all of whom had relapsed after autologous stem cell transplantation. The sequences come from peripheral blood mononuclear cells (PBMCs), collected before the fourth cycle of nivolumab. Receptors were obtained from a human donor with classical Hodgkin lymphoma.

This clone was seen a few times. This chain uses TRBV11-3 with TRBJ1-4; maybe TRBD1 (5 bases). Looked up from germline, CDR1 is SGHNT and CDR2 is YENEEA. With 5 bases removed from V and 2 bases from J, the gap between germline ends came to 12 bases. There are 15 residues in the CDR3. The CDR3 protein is CASSPQGRTNEKLFF. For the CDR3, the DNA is TGTGCCAGCAGCCCCCAGGGTCGGACTAATGAAAAACTGTTTTTT.

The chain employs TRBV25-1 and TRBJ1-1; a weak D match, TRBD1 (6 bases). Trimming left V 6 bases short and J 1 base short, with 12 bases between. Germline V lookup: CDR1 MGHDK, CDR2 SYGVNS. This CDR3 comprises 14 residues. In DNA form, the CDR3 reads TGTGCCAGCAGAATTAGGGGGGCGAACACTGAAGCTTTCTTT. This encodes CASRIRGANTEAFF.

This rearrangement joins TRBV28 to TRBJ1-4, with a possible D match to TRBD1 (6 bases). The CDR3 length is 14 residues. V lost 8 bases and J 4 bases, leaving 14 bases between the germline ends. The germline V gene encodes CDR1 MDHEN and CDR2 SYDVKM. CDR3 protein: CASGQPGVNEKLFF. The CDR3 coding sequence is TGTGCCAGCGGACAACCAGGGGTTAATGAAAAACTGTTTTTT.

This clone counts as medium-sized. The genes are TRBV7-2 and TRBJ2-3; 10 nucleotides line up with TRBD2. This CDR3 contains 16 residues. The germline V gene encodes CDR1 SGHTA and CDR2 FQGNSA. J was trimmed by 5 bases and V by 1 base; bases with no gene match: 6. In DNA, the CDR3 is TGTGCCAGCAGCTTAGAAGCTAGCGGGGGAGTAGATACGCAGTATTTT. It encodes CASSLEASGGVDTQYF.

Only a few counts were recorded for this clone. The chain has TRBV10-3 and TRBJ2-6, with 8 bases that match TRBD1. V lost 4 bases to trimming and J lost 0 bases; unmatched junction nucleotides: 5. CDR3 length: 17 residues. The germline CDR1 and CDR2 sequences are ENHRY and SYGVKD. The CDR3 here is CAISGTGMFSGANVLTF. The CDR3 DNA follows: TGTGCCATCAGTGGGACAGGGATGTTCTCTGGGGCCAACGTCCTGACTTTC.

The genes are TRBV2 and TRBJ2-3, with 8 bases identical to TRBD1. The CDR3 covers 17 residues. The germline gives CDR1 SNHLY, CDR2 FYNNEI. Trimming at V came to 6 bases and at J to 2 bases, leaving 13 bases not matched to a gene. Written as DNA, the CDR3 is TGTGCCAGCAGGACGGATCACAGGGGGAGACACACAGATACGCAGTATTTT. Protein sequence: CASRTDHRGRHTDTQYF.

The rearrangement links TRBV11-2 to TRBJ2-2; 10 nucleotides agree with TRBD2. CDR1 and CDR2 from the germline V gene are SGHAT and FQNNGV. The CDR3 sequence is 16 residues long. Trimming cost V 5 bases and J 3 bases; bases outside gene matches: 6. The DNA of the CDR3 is TGTGCCAGCAGCCATCCGACTAGCGGGCACACCGGGGAGCTGTTTTTT. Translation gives CASSHPTSGHTGELFF. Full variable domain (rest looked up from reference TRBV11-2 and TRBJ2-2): EAGVAQSPRYKIIEKRQSVAFWCNPISGHATLYWYQQILGQGPKLLIQFQNNGVVDDSQLPKDRFSAERLKGVDSTLKIQPAKLEDSAVYLCASSHPTSGHTGELFFGEGSRLTVL.

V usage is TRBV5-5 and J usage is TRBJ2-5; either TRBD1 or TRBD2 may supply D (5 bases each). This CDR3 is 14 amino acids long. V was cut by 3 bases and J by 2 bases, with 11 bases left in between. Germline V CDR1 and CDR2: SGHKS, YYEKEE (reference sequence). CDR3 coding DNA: TGTGCCAGCAGCTCCGAATGGGGGCAAGAGACCCAGTACTTC. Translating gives CASSSEWGQETQYF.